This T cell receptor (beta chain) originates from a study of technical replicates of blood from a handful of donors. The CDR3 loop spans 13 amino acids. Germline V gene data show CDR1 as SNHLY and CDR2 as FYNNEI. V was trimmed by 6 bases and J by 2 bases, leaving 11 bases between them. The assay was immunoSEQ multiplex PCR, and TCRdb's table has in-frame clones only and misses some. The table records tens of thousands of clones, around 96% of them present only once. This rearrangement joins TRBV2 to TRBJ2-7; possible D gene TRBD2, 5 bases. Sequencing input: T cells isolated from PBMCs. The sequence was obtained from a human donor in good health. The CDR3 loop is CASRRTFTYEQYF. The CDR3 coding sequence is TGTGCCAGCAGACGGACTTTTACCTACGAGCAGTACTTC.